The 5 T cell receptor beta chains reported below all come from one sample, sequenced in a study of OX40 agonist ivuxolimab in advanced cancers. Data came from immunoSEQ multiplex PCR; TCRdb stores just in-frame clones and leaves some out. This sample carries about 70,000 clones, roughly 89% of them seen once, and the ten largest clones take nearly 8.5%. This material consisted of CD4+ or CD8+ T cells sorted from blood, taken in a trial of the OX40 agonist ivuxolimab. Source of these receptors: an adult with an advanced solid tumor such as melanoma, head and neck, liver or kidney cancer.

CDR3 DNA sequence: TGTGCCAGCAGCTTAAGGATGGAGAACACCATATATTTT. Its translation: CASSLRMENTIYF. The chain links TRBV7-2 to TRBJ1-3; D is unclear. The germline V and J ends were trimmed by 2 bases and 7 bases, with 9 bases remaining between them. The CDR3 length is 13 residues. CDR1 SGHTA and CDR2 FQGNSA come from the germline V gene.

V and J are TRBV5-4 and TRBJ2-6; 14 bases fit TRBD2. V gave up 4 bases and J gave up 2 bases; unmatched junction bases: 2. The CDR3 runs 17 residues. Germline CDR1 reads SGHNT; CDR2 reads YYREEE (reference sequence). As DNA, the CDR3 is TGTGCCAGCAGCGGACTAGCGGGGGGTGCTGGGGCCAACGTCCTGACTTTC. It encodes CASSGLAGGAGANVLTF.

V is TRBV5-1 and J is TRBJ2-2; 10 bases are shared with TRBD1. The J segment lost 5 bases and the V segment lost 3 bases, leaving 4 bases of the junction unmatched. This CDR3 contains 15 residues. Germline-derived CDR1 and CDR2 are SGHRS and YFSETQ. CDR3 bases: TGCGCCAGCAGCTCGAGACAGGGGGCTACCGGGGAGCTGTTTTTT. Amino acids: CASSSRQGATGELFF.

This chain connects TRBV6-5 to TRBJ2-3, with 7 bases fitting TRBD2. Germline V gene lookup returns CDR1 MNHEY and CDR2 SVGAGI. V trimming: 2 bases; J trimming: 3 bases; junction bases outside the gene matches: 5. The CDR3 is made up of 15 amino acids. CDR3 sequence (DNA): TGTGCCAGCAGTTACGGGGGGGTTATGACAGATACGCAGTATTTT. Residues: CASSYGGVMTDTQYF.

A few counts support this clone. The gene calls are TRBV9 and TRBJ2-1, with 16 positions matching TRBD2. Germline V gene lookup returns CDR1 SGDLS and CDR2 YYNGEE. The CDR3 loop spans 16 amino acids. Trimming cost V 4 bases and J 12 bases; bases outside gene matches: 10. CDR3 sequence reads: CASSTLGTSGGARQFF. DNA for the CDR3: TGTGCCAGCAGCACCCTTGGGACTAGCGGGGGGGCCCGGCAGTTCTTC.